The 3 T cell receptor beta chains reported below all come from one sample, sequenced in a study of Ad26.COV2.S vaccination and SARS-CoV-2 variants. Only in-frame clones appear in the TCRdb table, and some are missing; sequencing was by immunoSEQ multiplex PCR. The sample has about 350,000 clones, roughly 81% seen once. Regarding treatment: some 20 received Ad26.COV2.S at low or high dose, single or two shots; several received placebo; per-sample allocation not given. All samples were drawn on day 63, counting from the first vaccine or placebo injection. Material: peripheral blood, obtained in a trial of Ad26.COV2.S vaccine versus placebo. These TCRs come from a person aged 18 to 65 who received the Ad26.COV2.S COVID-19 vaccine or a placebo.

This clone has just one count. The V call is TRBV10-3, the J call TRBJ2-2; 13 bases are shared with TRBD2. In germline, CDR1 is ENHRY, CDR2 SYGVKD. The CDR3 loop spans 16 amino acids. The junction had 6 bases not matched to a gene; V was cut back by 6 bases and J by 5 bases. The chain's CDR3 is CAIRGGLAGVTGELFF. CDR3 nucleotide sequence: TGTGCCATCAGAGGAGGACTAGCGGGGGTGACCGGGGAGCTGTTTTTT.

The genes are TRBV4-3 and TRBJ1-1, with TRBD1 as a possible D gene (6 bases). Trimming took 0 bases from V and 1 from J, leaving 21 bases between them. This CDR3 has 19 amino acids. Germline V gene data show CDR1 as LGHNA and CDR2 as YSLEER. DNA for the CDR3: TGCGCCAGCAGCCAAGACGTCGGAGGGGTCAGGGGAAAGAACACTGAAGCTTTCTTT. Residues: CASSQDVGGVRGKNTEAFF.

The chain has TRBV5-1 and TRBJ2-7; a possible D gene is TRBD1 (5 bases). Between the trimmed V and J ends, which lost 0 bases and 3 bases, there was a span of 10 bases. The germline gives CDR1 SGHRS, CDR2 YFSETQ. This CDR3 is built from 14 residues. DNA of the CDR3: TGCGCCAGCAGCTTGGAGACAGCGATCTACGAGCAGTACTTC. This gives the protein CASSLETAIYEQYF.